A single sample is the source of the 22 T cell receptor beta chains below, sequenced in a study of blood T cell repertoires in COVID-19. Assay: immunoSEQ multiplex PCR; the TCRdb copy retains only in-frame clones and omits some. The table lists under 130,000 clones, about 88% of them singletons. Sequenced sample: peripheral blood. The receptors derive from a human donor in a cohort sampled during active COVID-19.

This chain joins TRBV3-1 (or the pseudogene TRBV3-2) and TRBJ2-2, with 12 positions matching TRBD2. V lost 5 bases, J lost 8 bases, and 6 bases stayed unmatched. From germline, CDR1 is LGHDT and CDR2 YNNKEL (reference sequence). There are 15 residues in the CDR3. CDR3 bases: TGTGCCAGCAGCGCTCTAGCGGGGGGGCCAGGGGAGCTGTTTTTT. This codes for CASSALAGGPGELFF.

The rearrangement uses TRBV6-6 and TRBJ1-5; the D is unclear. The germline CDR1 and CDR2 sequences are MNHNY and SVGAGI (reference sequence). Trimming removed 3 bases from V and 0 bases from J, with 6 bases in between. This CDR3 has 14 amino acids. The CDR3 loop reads CASSYADSNQPQHF. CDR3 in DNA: TGTGCCAGCAGTTATGCAGATAGCAATCAGCCCCAGCATTTT.

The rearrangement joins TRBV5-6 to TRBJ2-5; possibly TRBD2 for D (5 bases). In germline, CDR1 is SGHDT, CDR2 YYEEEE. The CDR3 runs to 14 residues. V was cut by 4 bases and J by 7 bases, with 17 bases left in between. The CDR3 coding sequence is TGTGCCAGCAGCCATGACTACCCGCGAGGGACCCAGTACTTC. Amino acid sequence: CASSHDYPRGTQYF.

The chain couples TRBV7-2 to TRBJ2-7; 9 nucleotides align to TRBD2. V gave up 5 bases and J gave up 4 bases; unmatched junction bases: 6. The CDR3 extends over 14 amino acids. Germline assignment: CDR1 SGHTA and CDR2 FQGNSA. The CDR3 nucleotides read TGTGCCAGCAGCCCCACGCGGGGGGGGTACGAGCAGTACTTC. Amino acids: CASSPTRGGYEQYF.

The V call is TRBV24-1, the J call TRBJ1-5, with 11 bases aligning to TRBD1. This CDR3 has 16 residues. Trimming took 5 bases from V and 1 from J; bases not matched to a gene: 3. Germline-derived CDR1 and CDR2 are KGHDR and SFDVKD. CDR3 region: CATSGRTGGSNQPQHF. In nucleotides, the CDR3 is TGTGCCACCAGTGGTAGGACAGGGGGCAGCAATCAGCCCCAGCATTTT.

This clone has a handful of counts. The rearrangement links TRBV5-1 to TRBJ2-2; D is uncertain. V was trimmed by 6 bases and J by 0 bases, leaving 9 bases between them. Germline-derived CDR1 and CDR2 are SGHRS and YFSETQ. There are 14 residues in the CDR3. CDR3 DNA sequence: TGCGCCAGCATCCTCTGGCCGAACACCGGGGAGCTGTTTTTT. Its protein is CASILWPNTGELFF.

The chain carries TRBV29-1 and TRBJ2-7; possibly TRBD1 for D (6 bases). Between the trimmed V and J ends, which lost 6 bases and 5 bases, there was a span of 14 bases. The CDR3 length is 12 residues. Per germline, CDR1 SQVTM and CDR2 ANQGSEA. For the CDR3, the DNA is TGCAGCGTCGGCACAGGGCACGACGAGCAGTACTTC. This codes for CSVGTGHDEQYF.

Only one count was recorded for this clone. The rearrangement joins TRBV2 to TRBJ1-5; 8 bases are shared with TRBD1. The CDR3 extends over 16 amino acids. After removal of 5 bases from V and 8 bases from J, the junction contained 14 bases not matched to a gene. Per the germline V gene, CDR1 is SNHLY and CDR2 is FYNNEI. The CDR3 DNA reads TGTGCCAGCAGTCGAGCAGGGGGCTATAAGGGGGAGCCCCAGCATTTT. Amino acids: CASSRAGGYKGEPQHF.

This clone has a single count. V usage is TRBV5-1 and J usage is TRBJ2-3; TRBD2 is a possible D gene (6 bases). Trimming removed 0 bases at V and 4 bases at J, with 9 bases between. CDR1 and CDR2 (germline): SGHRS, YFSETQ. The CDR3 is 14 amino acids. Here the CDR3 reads CASSLVGGADTQYF. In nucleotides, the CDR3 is TGCGCCAGCAGCTTGGTGGGGGGTGCAGATACGCAGTATTTT.

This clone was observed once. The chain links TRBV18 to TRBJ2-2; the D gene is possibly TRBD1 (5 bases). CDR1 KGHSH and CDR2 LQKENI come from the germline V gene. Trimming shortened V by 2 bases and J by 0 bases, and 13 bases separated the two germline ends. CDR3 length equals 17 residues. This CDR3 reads CASSPRQAGTNTGELFF. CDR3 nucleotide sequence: TGTGCCAGCTCACCAAGGCAGGCAGGGACGAACACCGGGGAGCTGTTTTTT. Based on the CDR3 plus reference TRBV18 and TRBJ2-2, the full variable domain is NAGVMQNPRHLVRRRGQEARLRCSPMKGHSHVYWYRQLPEEGLKFMVYLQKENIIDESGMPKERFSAEFPKEGPSILRIQQVVRGDSAAYFCASSPRQAGTNTGELFFGEGSRLTVL.

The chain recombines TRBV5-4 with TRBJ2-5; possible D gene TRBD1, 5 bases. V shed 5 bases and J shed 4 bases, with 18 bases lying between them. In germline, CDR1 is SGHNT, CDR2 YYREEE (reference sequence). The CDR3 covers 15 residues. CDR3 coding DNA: TGTGCCAGCAGTGACAGAAGGGGTTCTACAGAGACCCAGTACTTC. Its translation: CASSDRRGSTETQYF.

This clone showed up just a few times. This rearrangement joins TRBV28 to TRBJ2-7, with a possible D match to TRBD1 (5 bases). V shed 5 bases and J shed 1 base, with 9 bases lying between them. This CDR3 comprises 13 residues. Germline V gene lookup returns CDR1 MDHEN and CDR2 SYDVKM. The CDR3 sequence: CASSRQHSYEQYF. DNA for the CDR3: TGTGCCAGCAGTCGACAGCATTCCTACGAGCAGTACTTC.

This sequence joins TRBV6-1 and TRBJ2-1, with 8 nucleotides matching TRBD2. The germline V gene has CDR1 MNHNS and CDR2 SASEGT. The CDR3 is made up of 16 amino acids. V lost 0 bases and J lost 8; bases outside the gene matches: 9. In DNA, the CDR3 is TGTGCCAGCAGTGAAGCGACCAGCGGGAGAAGGGATGAGCAGTTCTTC. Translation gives CASSEATSGRRDEQFF.

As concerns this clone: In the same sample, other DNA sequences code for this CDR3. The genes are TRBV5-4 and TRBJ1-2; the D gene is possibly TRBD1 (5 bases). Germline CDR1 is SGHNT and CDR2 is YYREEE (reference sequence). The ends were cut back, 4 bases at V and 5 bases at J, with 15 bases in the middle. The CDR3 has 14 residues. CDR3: CASSPGTGRYGYTF. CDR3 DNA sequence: TGTGCCAGCAGCCCCGGTACAGGTCGTTATGGCTACACCTTC.

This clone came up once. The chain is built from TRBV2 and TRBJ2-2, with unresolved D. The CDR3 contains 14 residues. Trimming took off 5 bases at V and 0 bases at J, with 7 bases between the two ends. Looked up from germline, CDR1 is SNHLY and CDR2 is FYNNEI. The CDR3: CASSSNTNTGELFF. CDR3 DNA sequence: TGTGCCAGCAGTTCCAACACGAACACCGGGGAGCTGTTTTTT.

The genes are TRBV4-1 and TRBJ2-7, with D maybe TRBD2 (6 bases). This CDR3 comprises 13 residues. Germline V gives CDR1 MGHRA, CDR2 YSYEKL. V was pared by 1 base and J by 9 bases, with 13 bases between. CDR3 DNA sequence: TGCGCCAGCAGCCAAGGGCTGGAGGGGCGGCAGTACTTC. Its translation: CASSQGLEGRQYF.

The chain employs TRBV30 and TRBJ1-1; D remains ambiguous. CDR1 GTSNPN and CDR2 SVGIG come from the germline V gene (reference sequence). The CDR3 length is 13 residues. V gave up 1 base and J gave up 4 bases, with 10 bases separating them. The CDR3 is CAWSGQVATEAFF. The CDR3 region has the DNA TGTGCCTGGAGTGGCCAGGTCGCCACTGAAGCTTTCTTT.

The CDR3 loop reads CASSLQSSGTSNEQFF. The DNA for the CDR3 is TGCGCCAGCAGCTTACAATCTAGCGGCACCAGCAATGAGCAGTTCTTC. The V and J genes are TRBV5-1 and TRBJ2-1, with 7 bases aligning to TRBD2. V was pared by 2 bases and J by 6 bases, with 11 bases of the junction left unmatched. Germline assignment: CDR1 SGHRS and CDR2 YFSETQ. There are 16 residues in the CDR3.

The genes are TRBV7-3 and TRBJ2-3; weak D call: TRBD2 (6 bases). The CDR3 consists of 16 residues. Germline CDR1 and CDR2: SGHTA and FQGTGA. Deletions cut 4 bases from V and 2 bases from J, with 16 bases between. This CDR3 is CASSSYAGSNTDTQYF. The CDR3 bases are TGTGCCAGCAGCTCCTATGCGGGATCAAACACAGATACGCAGTATTTT.

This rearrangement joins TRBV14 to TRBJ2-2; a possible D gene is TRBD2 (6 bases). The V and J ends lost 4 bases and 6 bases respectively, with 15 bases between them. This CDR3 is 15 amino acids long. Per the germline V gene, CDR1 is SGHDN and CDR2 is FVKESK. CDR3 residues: CASSPWGGGAGELFF. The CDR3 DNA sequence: TGTGCCAGCAGCCCCTGGGGAGGAGGGGCCGGGGAGCTGTTTTTT.

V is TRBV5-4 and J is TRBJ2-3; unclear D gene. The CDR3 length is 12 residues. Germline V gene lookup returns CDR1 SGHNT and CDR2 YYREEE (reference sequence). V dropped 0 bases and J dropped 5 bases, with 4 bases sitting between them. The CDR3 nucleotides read TGTGCCAGCAGCTTGGCCCAAGATACGCAGTATTTT. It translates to CASSLAQDTQYF.

Here the CDR3 DNA reads TGCAGTGCCCCTCGTTACTATGGCTACACCTTC. Its protein product is CSAPRYYGYTF. This chain uses TRBV20-1 with TRBJ1-2, with D uncertain. Trimming removed 6 bases at V and 3 bases at J, with 8 bases between. This CDR3 has 11 residues. Per the germline V gene, CDR1 is DFQATT and CDR2 is SNEGSKA (reference sequence).